This TCR beta chain was profiled in a study of cytotoxic CD8 clonotypes in ibrutinib-treated CLL. Notes on the study in general: Sustained-remission and progressing patients' sampling times differed.

Concerning this clone itself: Its antigen is unknown.

This CDR3 is built from 13 residues. Germline assignment: CDR1 SGHNT and CDR2 YENEEA. Unmatched junction bases numbered 6, after V lost 5 bases and J lost 8 bases. The method was immunoSEQ multiplex PCR; TCRdb's version includes in-frame clones alone and lacks a portion of them. The sample yields 45,000 or so clones, 60% to 75% seen once. The receptor's source is a human donor with chronic lymphocytic leukemia. Sequencing used PBMCs, obtained after 12 months of ibrutinib treatment. V usage is TRBV11-3 and J usage is TRBJ1-2; 9 nucleotides line up with TRBD1. The CDR3 nucleotides are TGTGCCAGCAGCCTAACAGGGGGCCTCGGCTACACCTTC. It yields the protein CASSLTGGLGYTF. The variable domain in full, completed from reference TRBV11-3 and TRBJ1-2, reads EAGVVQSPRYKIIEKKQPVAFWCNPISGHNTLYWYLQNLGQGPELLIRYENEEAVDDSQLPKDRFSAERLKGVDSTLKIQPAELGDSAVYLCASSLTGGLGYTFGSGTRLTVV.